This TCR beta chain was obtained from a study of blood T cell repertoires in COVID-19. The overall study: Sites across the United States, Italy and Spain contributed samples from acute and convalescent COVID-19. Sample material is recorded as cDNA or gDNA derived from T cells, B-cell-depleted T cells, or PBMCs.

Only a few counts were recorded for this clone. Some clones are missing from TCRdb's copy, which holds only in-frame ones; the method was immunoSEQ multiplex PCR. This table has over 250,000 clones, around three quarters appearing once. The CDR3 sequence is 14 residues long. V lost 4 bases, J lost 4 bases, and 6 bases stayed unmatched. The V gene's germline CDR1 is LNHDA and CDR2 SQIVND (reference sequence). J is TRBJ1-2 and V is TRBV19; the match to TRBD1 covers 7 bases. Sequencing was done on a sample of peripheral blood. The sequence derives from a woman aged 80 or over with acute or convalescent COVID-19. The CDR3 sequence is CASSKGTVGYGYTF. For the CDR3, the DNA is TGTGCCAGTAGTAAGGGGACAGTCGGCTATGGCTACACCTTC.